Following are 14 T cell receptor beta chains from one sample sequenced in a study of PD-L1 blockade in urothelial cancer. The time point here: peripheral blood 6 weeks after treatment start. Method: immunoSEQ multiplex PCR; TCRdb's copy keeps in-frame clones and lacks some. The sample has roughly 46,000 clones; approximately 85% are singletons. Sequences were derived from PBMCs, sampled around atezolizumab (anti-PD-L1) treatment. These receptors were collected from a man aged 45-65 years with urothelial cancer.

V gene TRBV6-5 combines with J gene TRBJ1-6; D is uncertain. The CDR3 has 12 residues. CDR1 MNHEY and CDR2 SVGAGI come from the germline V gene. The CDR3: CLAGDPRSPLHF. Here the CDR3 DNA reads TGTTTAGCCGGGGATCCCCGTTCACCCCTCCACTTT.

The rearrangement joins TRBV27 to TRBJ2-3; TRBD1 matches 7 bases. Germline V CDR1 and CDR2: MNHEY, SMNVEV (reference sequence). The CDR3 has 16 residues. Trimming cost V 5 bases and J 4 bases; bases outside gene matches: 12. The CDR3 sequence: CASSLEGQAGPDTQYF. The CDR3 nucleotides are TGTGCCAGCAGTCTGGAAGGACAGGCGGGCCCAGATACGCAGTATTTT.

The chain couples TRBV9 to TRBJ1-1; D is unresolved. This CDR3 spans 14 amino acids. Deletions cut 6 bases from V and 1 base from J, with 13 bases between. The germline V gene has CDR1 SGDLS and CDR2 YYNGEE. CDR3 bases: TGTGCCAGCACCACAATGGAGGCGAACACTGAAGCTTTCTTT. Residues: CASTTMEANTEAFF.

CDR3 sequence (DNA): TGTGCCAGCAGCCCACAACAGGGACCGAACACTGAAGCTTTCTTT. Translating gives CASSPQQGPNTEAFF. The chain has TRBV7-9 and TRBJ1-1; TRBD1 might be the D (6 bases). The germline V gene encodes CDR1 SEHNR and CDR2 FQNEAQ (reference sequence). Trimming left V 5 bases short and J 1 base short, with 14 bases between. This CDR3 region has 15 residues.

The chain links TRBV7-2 to TRBJ1-6, with D possibly matching TRBD1 (5 bases). Germline CDR1 SGHTA, CDR2 FQGNSA. The CDR3 has 14 residues. V was shortened by 5 bases and J by 8 bases, with 13 bases between the two germline ends. As DNA, the CDR3 is TGTGCCAGCAGCGGGGGGGGTAGTGATTCACCCCTCCACTTT. It encodes CASSGGGSDSPLHF.

CDR3 amino acids: CASSSYTDTQYF. The CDR3, as DNA: TGTGCCAGCAGTTCCTACACAGATACGCAGTATTTT. The chain couples TRBV2 to TRBJ2-3, with no clear D. The CDR3 loop spans 12 amino acids. Germline V gives CDR1 SNHLY, CDR2 FYNNEI. V lost 5 bases, J lost 2 bases, and 5 bases lay in between.

The rearrangement joins TRBV5-4 to TRBJ2-7; unclear D gene. CDR1 SGHNT and CDR2 YYREEE come from the germline V gene (reference sequence). The CDR3 extends over 14 amino acids. Trimming left V 2 bases short and J 3 bases short, with 12 bases between. CDR3 nucleotides: TGTGCCAGCAGCTTACGCGTCCCGGGCTACGAGCAGTACTTC. Translation gives CASSLRVPGYEQYF.

This rearrangement joins TRBV7-2 to TRBJ1-2, with TRBD1 matching over 7 bases. From germline, CDR1 is SGHTA and CDR2 FQGNSA. This CDR3 comprises 15 residues. The V segment lost 4 bases and the J segment 5 bases; nucleotides outside the gene matches: 10. CDR3 bases: TGTGCCAGCAGCTCGGGACAGTCGGGAGTTTATGGCTACACCTTC. This sequence encodes CASSSGQSGVYGYTF.

The rearrangement joins TRBV19 to TRBJ2-3, with D perhaps matching TRBD2 (6 bases). The germline CDR1 and CDR2 sequences are LNHDA and SQIVND (reference sequence). V was pared by 3 bases and J by 2 bases, with 9 bases between. There are 14 residues in the CDR3. CDR3 region: CASSIGGNTDTQYF. The CDR3 region has the DNA TGTGCCAGTAGTATCGGCGGGAACACAGATACGCAGTATTTT. Combining the CDR3 with reference TRBV19 and TRBJ2-3 gives the whole variable domain DGGITQSPKYLFRKEGQNVTLSCEQNLNHDAMYWYRQDPGQGLRLIYYSQIVNDFQKGDIAEGYSVSREKKESFPLTVTSAQKNPTAFYLCASSIGGNTDTQYFGPGTRLTVL.

The chain recombines TRBV6-1 with TRBJ2-7; TRBD1 is a possible D gene (8 bases). The CDR3 sequence is 13 residues long. In germline, CDR1 is MNHNS, CDR2 SASEGT. Trimming stripped 7 bases from V and 6 bases from J, with 16 bases between. In nucleotides, the CDR3 is TGTGCCAGCACTAGGTACAGGGGGGGCGAGCAGTACTTC. Amino acid sequence: CASTRYRGGEQYF.

The gene calls are TRBV10-1 and TRBJ1-2; 7 bases agree with TRBD1. Germline V gives CDR1 WNHNN, CDR2 SYGVQD (reference sequence). V lost 2 bases, J lost 1 base, and 7 bases stayed unmatched. The CDR3 totals 16 residues. The DNA of the CDR3 is TGCGCCAGCAGTGAGGGAGACAGGGCTATTAACTATGGCTACACCTTC. Protein: CASSEGDRAINYGYTF.

This chain connects TRBV19 to TRBJ2-6; D is undetermined. The germline gives CDR1 LNHDA, CDR2 SQIVND (reference sequence). The length of the CDR3 is 16 residues. The V end was cut by 8 bases, the J end by 0 bases, with 14 bases between. In DNA form, the CDR3 reads TGTGCCAGTGGAGAAGGAAACCCCTCTGGGGCCAACGTCCTGACTTTC. Amino acids: CASGEGNPSGANVLTF. Full variable domain (remainder filled in from reference TRBV19 and TRBJ2-6): DGGITQSPKYLFRKEGQNVTLSCEQNLNHDAMYWYRQDPGQGLRLIYYSQIVNDFQKGDIAEGYSVSREKKESFPLTVTSAQKNPTAFYLCASGEGNPSGANVLTFGAGSRLTVL.

This chain uses TRBV11-3 with TRBJ2-1, with D possibly being TRBD2 (6 bases). The V gene's germline CDR1 is SGHNT and CDR2 YENEEA. The CDR3 is made up of 14 amino acids. V lost 5 bases to trimming and J lost 4 bases, with 12 bases between them. The CDR3 DNA follows: TGTGCCAGCAGCGGCGGGGCGAGGTACAATGAGCAGTTCTTC. Translated: CASSGGARYNEQFF.

The gene calls are TRBV5-4 and TRBJ1-2; TRBD1 matches 7 bases. J was trimmed by 4 bases and V by 2 bases; bases with no gene match: 11. Germline V gene lookup returns CDR1 SGHNT and CDR2 YYREEE (reference sequence). The CDR3 has 16 residues. CDR3: CASSFPDRALSYGYTF. CDR3 nucleotides: TGTGCCAGCAGCTTCCCAGACAGGGCTCTTTCCTATGGCTACACCTTC. Together with reference TRBV5-4 and TRBJ1-2, the CDR3 gives the full variable domain: ETGVTQSPTHLIKTRGQQVTLRCSSQSGHNTVSWYQQALGQGPQFIFQYYREEENGRGNFPPRFSGLQFPNYSSELNVNALELDDSALYLCASSFPDRALSYGYTFGSGTRLTVV.